The T cell receptor (beta chain) under discussion was sequenced for a study of T cell changes during pregnancy in multiple sclerosis. V lost 7 bases to trimming and J lost 3 bases, with 16 bases between them. The CDR3 has 14 residues. CDR1 and CDR2 from the germline V gene are MNHEY and SMNVEV (reference sequence). Libraries were prepared by immunoSEQ multiplex PCR; TCRdb keeps only in-frame clonotypes and omits some of them. Here the sample spans around 100,000 clones, 91% being singletons. The origin of this receptor is a female donor with multiple sclerosis, enrolled in a pregnancy study. The chain is built from TRBV27 and TRBJ2-7; perhaps TRBD1 as D (5 bases). Sequenced here: peripheral blood, sampled in the second trimester of pregnancy. The CDR3 protein is CASKPSGHVYEQYF. Written as DNA, the CDR3 is TGTGCCAGCAAACCTTCAGGGCACGTCTACGAGCAGTACTTC.